A selection of T cell receptor beta chains follows, all from one sample in a study of cytomegalovirus exposure and HLA in healthy donors. This table comes from immunoSEQ multiplex PCR, and its TCRdb copy is limited to in-frame clones, with some not included. This sample's table has 100,000 to 150,000 clones. The sequenced sample consisted of PBMCs. Receptors were obtained from a man between 25 and 39 years old in good health and CMV-seronegative. CDR3s include the opening cysteine and the closing phenylalanine or tryptophan. A D gene is named only where the DNA matches it firmly.

cdr3_nt: TGTGCCAGCAGCCTAAGGACTAGCGGTTACAATGAGCAGTTCTTC; cdr3_aa: CASSLRTSGYNEQFF; d_call: TRBD2; j_call: TRBJ2-1; v_call: TRBV11-2
cdr3_nt: TGTGCCAGCAGTGAGACTAGCGGGAGGGCCGGGGATACGCAGTATTTT; cdr3_aa: CASSETSGRAGDTQYF; d_call: TRBD2; j_call: TRBJ2-3; v_call: TRBV2
cdr3_nt: TGTGCCAGCAGTGTCGAGGAAGGTGAAAAACTGTTTTTT; cdr3_aa: CASSVEEGEKLFF; d_call: -; j_call: TRBJ1-4; v_call: TRBV2
cdr3_nt: TGTGCCAGCAGCTTCCCCGGGGGGGAAAATCAGCCCCAGCATTTT; cdr3_aa: CASSFPGGENQPQHF; d_call: -; j_call: TRBJ1-5; v_call: TRBV7-2
cdr3_nt: TGTGCCAGCAGCCCGGCAGGCTACGAGCAGTACTTC; cdr3_aa: CASSPAGYEQYF; d_call: -; j_call: TRBJ2-7; v_call: TRBV14
cdr3_nt: TGTGCCAGCGCCGTGGAGGGGGCTCAGCCCCAGCATTTT; cdr3_aa: CASAVEGAQPQHF; d_call: TRBD1; j_call: TRBJ1-5; v_call: TRBV7-9
cdr3_nt: TGCAGCGTTGAACCCAGCGGGAGCACAGATACGCAGTATTTT; cdr3_aa: CSVEPSGSTDTQYF; d_call: -; j_call: TRBJ2-3; v_call: TRBV29-1
cdr3_nt: TGTGCCAGCAGTTTTTTCCGGACAGGGGGCCTCGAGCAGTACTTC; cdr3_aa: CASSFFRTGGLEQYF; d_call: TRBD1; j_call: TRBJ2-7; v_call: TRBV27
cdr3_nt: TGTGCCATCAGTGTAGCGGGGGGGCCCCCAGATACGCAGTATTTT; cdr3_aa: CAISVAGGPPDTQYF; d_call: TRBD2; j_call: TRBJ2-3; v_call: TRBV10-3
cdr3_nt: TGTGCCAGCAGCCCCAAAAGGGACTTTAACACTGAAGCTTTCTTT; cdr3_aa: CASSPKRDFNTEAFF; d_call: -; j_call: TRBJ1-1; v_call: TRBV13
cdr3_nt: TGTGCCTGGGGACAGTCTGGAAACACCATATATTTT; cdr3_aa: CAWGQSGNTIYF; d_call: -; j_call: TRBJ1-3; v_call: TRBV30